The next 9 T cell receptor beta chains were all read from a single sample in a study of blood T cell repertoires in COVID-19. Clones were read by immunoSEQ multiplex PCR, and TCRdb kept only the in-frame ones, dropping some. Of 65,000 to 85,000 clones listed, 88% were seen once; the top ten hold roughly a fifth. The sample consisted of peripheral blood. The receptors originated from a human donor in a cohort sampled during active COVID-19.

The chain couples TRBV28 to TRBJ1-1, with 9 bases fitting TRBD1. Germline values: CDR1 MDHEN, CDR2 SYDVKM. The CDR3 is made up of 14 amino acids. Trimming removed 8 bases from V and 5 bases from J; junction bases left unmatched: 9. The CDR3 nucleotides read TGTGCCAGCGATGGGGACAGGGCAAGAACTGAAGCTTTCTTT. Its translation: CASDGDRARTEAFF.

J is TRBJ2-7 and V is TRBV11-2; 9 bases are shared with TRBD2. The CDR3 loop spans 15 amino acids. Looked up from germline, CDR1 is SGHAT and CDR2 is FQNNGV. V shed 4 bases and J 0 bases; nucleotides not matched to a gene: 4. DNA for the CDR3: TGTGCCAGCAGCTCCGGGACTAGCCACTCCTACGAGCAGTACTTC. This translates into CASSSGTSHSYEQYF. Combining the CDR3 with reference TRBV11-2 and TRBJ2-7 gives the whole variable domain EAGVAQSPRYKIIEKRQSVAFWCNPISGHATLYWYQQILGQGPKLLIQFQNNGVVDDSQLPKDRFSAERLKGVDSTLKIQPAKLEDSAVYLCASSSGTSHSYEQYFGPGTRLTVT.

CDR3 sequence: CASSPRTTSYEQYF. CDR3 in DNA: TGTGCCAGCAGCCCTAGGACTACCTCCTACGAGCAGTACTTC. The chain recombines TRBV7-9 with TRBJ2-7; maybe TRBD2 (6 bases). Germline V lookup: CDR1 SEHNR, CDR2 FQNEAQ (reference sequence). V lost 5 bases, J lost 0 bases, and 11 bases lay in between. The CDR3 has 14 amino acids.

The J gene is TRBJ2-1, the V gene TRBV4-1, with 8 positions matching TRBD2. The CDR3 is 17 residues long. Germline V CDR1 and CDR2: MGHRA, YSYEKL. The trim removed 2 bases at V and 0 bases at J, leaving 6 bases unmatched. In DNA, the CDR3 is TGCGCCAGCAGCCAACCTATAGCGGGAAGCTCCTACAATGAGCAGTTCTTC. It is translated as CASSQPIAGSSYNEQFF.

This chain joins TRBV15 and TRBJ2-7; 8 positions match TRBD1. The V segment lost 5 bases and the J segment 5 bases; nucleotides outside the gene matches: 14. Germline loops: CDR1 LNHNV, CDR2 YYDKDF (reference sequence). This CDR3 comprises 16 residues. The CDR3 is CATSPGSGQGGHEQYF. The CDR3 DNA sequence: TGTGCCACCAGCCCAGGGAGCGGACAGGGCGGCCACGAGCAGTACTTC.

The chain uses TRBV3-1 (or the pseudogene TRBV3-2) and TRBJ1-3, with a weak D call TRBD1 (6 bases). Germline values: CDR1 LGHDT, CDR2 YNNKEL (reference sequence). This CDR3 region has 14 residues. V lost 6 bases to trimming and J lost 4 bases, with 13 bases between them. In DNA, the CDR3 is TGTGCCAGCAGTTTACAGGGCTCCGGAAACACCATATATTTT. This encodes CASSLQGSGNTIYF.

With respect to this clone: One end of the junction does not line up with germline, which may come from a read error. This rearrangement joins TRBV30 to TRBJ2-7; D may be TRBD2 (6 bases). There are 13 residues in the CDR3. In germline, CDR1 is GTSNPN, CDR2 SVGIG (reference sequence). This CDR3 reads CARREPVTYEQYF. In nucleotides, the CDR3 is TGTGCCCGGAGGGAGCCAGTCACCTACGAGCAGTACTTC. Full variable domain (remainder filled in from reference TRBV30 and TRBJ2-7): SQTIHQWPATLVQPVGSPLSLECTVEGTSNPNLYWYRQAAGRGLQLLFYSVGIGQISSEVPQNLSASRPQDRQFILSSKKLLLSDSGFYLCARREPVTYEQYFGPGTRLTVT.

The chain joins TRBV7-6 to TRBJ2-1; TRBD2 matches at 8 bases. The V gene's germline CDR1 is SGHVS and CDR2 FNYEAQ. The length of the CDR3 is 16 residues. V shed 1 base and J 1 base; nucleotides not matched to a gene: 3. The CDR3 spells CASSLGGLESYNEQFF. The CDR3 DNA reads TGTGCCAGCAGCTTAGGGGGACTAGAGTCCTACAATGAGCAGTTCTTC.

V usage is TRBV9 and J usage is TRBJ1-2, with a tentative D call TRBD1 (5 bases). Trimming cost V 4 bases and J 7 bases, with 17 bases left between them. The CDR3 covers 14 residues. Germline CDR1 and CDR2: SGDLS and YYNGEE. The CDR3, as DNA: TGTGCCAGCAGCCGGAACCAGGGTGACGGTGGCTACACCTTC. This codes for CASSRNQGDGGYTF.